Sequencing of this TCR beta chain was carried out in a study of blood T cell repertoires in COVID-19. Across the whole study: Italy, Spain and the United States were the sources of the convalescent and acute COVID-19 samples. From T cells, B-cell-depleted T cells, or PBMCs came the material, which was cDNA or gDNA.

The CDR3 contains 14 residues. Between the trimmed V and J ends, which lost 3 bases and 5 bases, there was a span of 12 bases. The germline V gene encodes CDR1 SGHRS and CDR2 YFSETQ. Original analysis: The assay estimated nucleated cells by amplifying reference gene primers. Only in-frame clones appear in the TCRdb table, and some are missing; sequencing was by immunoSEQ multiplex PCR. That table furnishes V, J and clone size, whereas the DNA furnished D and trimming. The table has around 180,000 clones, more than 75% seen once. The chain joins TRBV5-1 to TRBJ2-1; TRBD1 might be the D (5 bases). This TCR was sampled from a person in their 70s with COVID-19, enrolled during active disease. Sequenced sample: peripheral blood. This chain's CDR3 is CASSSQTANNEQFF. CDR3 in DNA: TGCGCCAGCAGCTCACAGACAGCGAACAATGAGCAGTTCTTC.